These 24 T cell receptor beta chains were all obtained from the same sample, sequenced in a study of beta chain features in type 1 diabetes. The study's findings and limits: Moderate yet significant TCRB CDR3 shortening was seen in Type 1 diabetes patients in all four CD4+ subsets.

Sequenced material consisted of expressed TCRB transcripts (all of the isolated RNA was reverse transcribed). Using immunoSEQ multiplex PCR, the repertoire was profiled, and TCRdb retains in-frame clones only, with some absent. This table has roughly 340,000 clones, 10% to 15% appearing once. Their target antigens are unknown. The material sequenced was naive CD4+ T cells from blood. These receptors came from a woman aged 18-35 years with type 1 diabetes.

A few counts support this clone. The chain has TRBV9 and TRBJ2-5; D possibly corresponds to TRBD2 (5 bases). This CDR3 comprises 15 residues. Trimming shortened V by 1 base and J by 2 bases, and 12 bases separated the two germline ends. CDR1 is SGDLS and CDR2 is YYNGEE in the germline V gene. The CDR3 DNA sequence: TGTGCCAGCAGCGTATCCCTTAGCGAACAAGAGACCCAGTACTTC. Residues: CASSVSLSEQETQYF.

This clone was picked up a small number of times. This rearrangement joins TRBV7-9 to TRBJ1-1; 12 positions match TRBD1. The germline V gene has CDR1 SEHNR and CDR2 FQNEAQ (reference sequence). The CDR3 length is 15 residues. After removal of 5 bases from V and 5 bases from J, the junction contained 6 bases not matched to a gene. For the CDR3, the DNA is TGTGCCAGCAGCGGGACAGGGGGCCGGTGGACTGAAGCTTTCTTT. Translating gives CASSGTGGRWTEAFF. Filled out from reference TRBV7-9 and TRBJ1-1, the complete variable domain reads DTGVSQNPRHKITKRGQNVTFRCDPISEHNRLYWYRQTLGQGPEFLTYFQNEAQLEKSRLLSDRFSAERPKGSFSTLEIQRTEQGDSAMYLCASSGTGGRWTEAFFGQGTRLTVV.

The chain carries TRBV11-1 and TRBJ2-7, with 7 bases identical to TRBD1. There are 14 residues in the CDR3. CDR1 is SGHAT and CDR2 is FQDESV in the germline V gene (reference sequence). V dropped 5 bases and J dropped 0; count of bases not matched to a gene: 4. CDR3 in amino acids: CASSTGTASYEQYF. Written as DNA, the CDR3 is TGTGCCAGCAGCACCGGGACAGCCTCCTACGAGCAGTACTTC.

The rearrangement uses TRBV7-2 and TRBJ1-2; D is perhaps TRBD1 (6 bases). CDR1 SGHTA and CDR2 FQGNSA come from the germline V gene. This CDR3 spans 12 amino acids. The ends were cut back, 3 bases at V and 7 bases at J, with 9 bases in the middle. CDR3 region: CASSLGTTGYTF. CDR3 DNA sequence: TGTGCCAGCAGCTTGGGGACAACTGGCTACACCTTC.

The chain employs TRBV5-1 and TRBJ1-4, with D maybe TRBD1 (6 bases). Germline V gives CDR1 SGHRS, CDR2 YFSETQ. The CDR3 is 15 residues long. Trimming left V 5 bases short and J 0 bases short, with 11 bases between. CDR3 DNA: TGCGCCAGCAGGTGGACAGTTGCAACTAATGAAAAACTGTTTTTT. Its protein product is CASRWTVATNEKLFF. The whole variable domain, filled in from reference TRBV5-1 and TRBJ1-4, reads KAGVTQTPRYLIKTRGQQVTLSCSPISGHRSVSWYQQTPGQGLQFLFEYFSETQRNKGNFPGRFSGRQFSNSRSEMNVSTLELGDSALYLCASRWTVATNEKLFFGSGTQLSVL.

The rearrangement joins TRBV25-1 to TRBJ1-1, with no clear D. V lost 2 bases to trimming and J lost 10 bases, with 8 bases between them. The CDR3 extends over 11 amino acids. Germline V gene data show CDR1 as MGHDK and CDR2 as SYGVNS. CDR3 bases: TGTGCCAGCAGTGAAGAGGTGGGAGCTTTCTTT. As protein: CASSEEVGAFF.

The chain has TRBV5-1 and TRBJ2-3; 7 bases agree with TRBD2. The V segment lost 6 bases and the J segment 2 bases; nucleotides outside the gene matches: 9. There are 15 residues in the CDR3. Germline CDR1 and CDR2: SGHRS and YFSETQ. CDR3 sequence: CASTGLRETTDTQYF. Written as DNA, the CDR3 is TGCGCCAGCACCGGCTTGCGGGAGACCACAGATACGCAGTATTTT.

This clone was detected only a few times. This CDR3 is CASSGRDRGAYGYTF. The CDR3 DNA is TGTGCCAGCAGCGGCCGGGACAGGGGCGCCTATGGCTACACCTTC. The chain links TRBV13 to TRBJ1-2; 10 bases line up with TRBD1. After removal of 5 bases from V and 4 bases from J, the junction contained 7 bases not matched to a gene. The CDR3 is made up of 15 amino acids. From germline, CDR1 is PRHDT and CDR2 FYEKMQ (reference sequence).

The chain uses TRBV6-1 and TRBJ1-2; D not certain. This CDR3 is built from 13 residues. Between the trimmed V and J ends, which lost 3 bases and 8 bases, there was a span of 13 bases. Germline-derived CDR1 and CDR2 are MNHNS and SASEGT. For the CDR3, the DNA is TGTGCCAGCAGTGACGGGTATTACGGAGGCTACACCTTC. Translating it yields CASSDGYYGGYTF.

The gene calls are TRBV7-9 and TRBJ1-1; possibly TRBD1 for D (6 bases). From germline, CDR1 is SEHNR and CDR2 FQNEAQ (reference sequence). The CDR3 runs to 16 residues. The germline V and J ends were trimmed by 4 bases and 2 bases, with 17 bases remaining between them. The CDR3 coding sequence is TGTGCCAGCAGCTCCCGCCAACAGGGTACAAACACTGAAGCTTTCTTT. Protein: CASSSRQQGTNTEAFF.

This chain connects TRBV7-9 to TRBJ2-5; 9 bases align to TRBD1. The CDR3 is 14 amino acids. Germline trimming cut 4 bases from V and 5 bases from J; bases unmatched to any gene: 5. In germline, CDR1 is SEHNR, CDR2 FQNEAQ (reference sequence). For the CDR3, the DNA is TGTGCCAGCAGCTCATACAGGGGGCAGGAGACCCAGTACTTC. This sequence encodes CASSSYRGQETQYF. The full variable domain, completed using reference TRBV7-9 and TRBJ2-5, is DTGVSQNPRHKITKRGQNVTFRCDPISEHNRLYWYRQTLGQGPEFLTYFQNEAQLEKSRLLSDRFSAERPKGSFSTLEIQRTEQGDSAMYLCASSSYRGQETQYFGPGTRLLVL.

V usage is TRBV11-3 and J usage is TRBJ2-1; D might be TRBD2 (5 bases). CDR3 size: 15 residues. Germline V CDR1 and CDR2: SGHNT, YENEEA. V lost 5 bases and J 5 bases, leaving 16 bases between the germline ends. For the CDR3, the DNA is TGTGCCAGCAGCCTTGGGCGGGCCCGGGACAATGAGCAGTTCTTC. This sequence encodes CASSLGRARDNEQFF.

The V call is TRBV6-5, the J call TRBJ1-5, with 8 bases that match TRBD1. There are 13 residues in the CDR3. The germline V gene has CDR1 MNHEY and CDR2 SVGAGI. V lost 6 bases and J lost 4; bases outside the gene matches: 2. CDR3 loop: CASRRQGNQPQHF. The CDR3, as DNA: TGTGCCAGCAGGCGACAGGGGAATCAGCCCCAGCATTTT.

This clone showed up just a few times. V is TRBV30 and J is TRBJ2-3; D gene uncertain. Germline V gives CDR1 GTSNPN, CDR2 SVGIG (reference sequence). This CDR3 region has 15 residues. Trimming removed 0 bases at V and 0 bases at J, with 10 bases between. This CDR3 is CAWSVQPKSTDTQYF. CDR3 sequence (DNA): TGTGCCTGGAGTGTACAGCCCAAAAGCACAGATACGCAGTATTTT.

This clone turned up a few times. The rearrangement uses TRBV30 and TRBJ1-1; TRBD1 matches 8 bases. There are 15 residues in the CDR3. Looked up from germline, CDR1 is GTSNPN and CDR2 is SVGIG (reference sequence). With V trimmed by 3 bases and J by 4 bases, 10 bases remained unmatched. The CDR3 spells CAWRQTGASVTEAFF. CDR3 in DNA: TGTGCCTGGAGGCAGACAGGGGCCTCGGTCACTGAAGCTTTCTTT.

This clone has only a few counts. The V and J genes are TRBV4-3 and TRBJ2-1, with D tentatively TRBD2 (6 bases). Germline V gene data show CDR1 as LGHNA and CDR2 as YSLEER. Trimming shortened V by 4 bases and J by 0 bases, and 16 bases separated the two germline ends. This CDR3 has 17 residues. The CDR3 loop reads CASSPRAGGYSYNEQFF. DNA of the CDR3: TGCGCCAGCAGCCCCCGAGCGGGCGGATACTCCTACAATGAGCAGTTCTTC.

The chain has TRBV4-3 and TRBJ2-3; 8 bases align to TRBD2. Germline trimming cut 4 bases from V and 5 bases from J; bases unmatched to any gene: 8. Germline values: CDR1 LGHNA, CDR2 YSLEER. This CDR3 contains 15 residues. The CDR3 DNA follows: TGCGCCAGCAGCCTTTGGCGGGAGGCTGTAGATACGCAGTATTTT. Its translation: CASSLWREAVDTQYF.

J is TRBJ2-5 and V is TRBV11-2; TRBD2 matches at 8 bases. This CDR3 contains 16 residues. J gave up 4 bases and V 0 bases, and 7 bases lay outside the gene matches. CDR1 and CDR2 (germline): SGHAT, FQNNGV. The CDR3 reads CASSLDRGGGGETQYF. CDR3 sequence (DNA): TGTGCCAGCAGCTTAGATCGGGGGGGAGGGGGAGAGACCCAGTACTTC. Variable domain in full (rest from reference TRBV11-2 and TRBJ2-5): EAGVAQSPRYKIIEKRQSVAFWCNPISGHATLYWYQQILGQGPKLLIQFQNNGVVDDSQLPKDRFSAERLKGVDSTLKIQPAKLEDSAVYLCASSLDRGGGGETQYFGPGTRLLVL.

This clone was counted a few times. The chain joins TRBV28 to TRBJ2-3, with D perhaps matching TRBD2 (5 bases). The CDR3 runs to 14 residues. The V gene's germline CDR1 is MDHEN and CDR2 SYDVKM. V lost 10 bases to trimming and J lost 2 bases, with 16 bases between them. CDR3 amino acids: CATQERRATDTQYF. The CDR3 DNA follows: TGTGCCACCCAAGAGAGGCGGGCCACAGATACGCAGTATTTT.

This chain links TRBV5-6 with TRBJ2-3; no clear D. Germline V lookup: CDR1 SGHDT, CDR2 YYEEEE. The CDR3 runs 14 residues. Trimming cost V 0 bases and J 2 bases, with 7 bases left between them. CDR3 sequence reads: CASSLDLNTDTQYF. CDR3 bases: TGTGCCAGCAGCTTGGATCTAAACACAGATACGCAGTATTTT.

The rearrangement uses TRBV5-1 and TRBJ2-5, with D perhaps TRBD2 (5 bases). CDR3 size: 12 residues. V was shortened by 3 bases and J by 14 bases, with 17 bases between the two germline ends. The germline V gene has CDR1 SGHRS and CDR2 YFSETQ. The CDR3 DNA is TGCGCCAGCAGCTCCGACCGGACTGGGTTATACTTC. Translating gives CASSSDRTGLYF.

The CDR3 bases are TGCGCCAGCAGCGTACAGACAGGGAGTGTTTCACCCCTCCACTTT. This codes for CASSVQTGSVSPLHF. The genes are TRBV5-1 and TRBJ1-6; TRBD1 aligns across 7 bases. The CDR3 is 15 residues long. CDR1 is SGHRS, CDR2 YFSETQ, per germline. The V and J ends lost 4 bases and 9 bases, in that order; junction bases with no gene match: 10.

This clone was recorded a few times. The rearrangement uses TRBV29-1 and TRBJ1-4, with TRBD1 matching over 11 bases. The CDR3 spans 15 residues. J was trimmed by 0 bases and V by 7 bases; bases with no gene match: 4. CDR1 is SQVTM and CDR2 is ANQGSEA in the germline V gene. CDR3 amino acids: CSAGQGAATNEKLFF. CDR3 coding DNA: TGCAGCGCCGGACAGGGGGCGGCAACTAATGAAAAACTGTTTTTT.

This clone appeared a few times. The chain is built from TRBV5-1 and TRBJ2-7, with 15 nucleotides matching TRBD2. Germline V gene sequence: CDR1 SGHRS, CDR2 YFSETQ. The CDR3 contains 17 residues. Losses at the gene ends were 2 bases for V and 5 bases for J; bases not matched to a gene: 8. CDR3 region: CASSFGLAGGYWNEQYF. As DNA, the CDR3 is TGCGCCAGCAGCTTCGGACTAGCGGGAGGGTATTGGAACGAGCAGTACTTC. Variable domain in full (rest from reference TRBV5-1 and TRBJ2-7): KAGVTQTPRYLIKTRGQQVTLSCSPISGHRSVSWYQQTPGQGLQFLFEYFSETQRNKGNFPGRFSGRQFSNSRSEMNVSTLELGDSALYLCASSFGLAGGYWNEQYFGPGTRLTVT.